Listed below are T cell receptor beta chains from one sample, sequenced in a study of T cell repertoires in cytomegalovirus infection. TCRdb itself ran the reads through MiXCR, one entry per CDR3 protein. Here the sample spans 630,000 or so distinct CDR3 sequences, 20% to 25% being singletons. Material for sequencing was CD8+ T cells from PBMCs. All receptors come from a human donor in good health (CMV status not recorded). Some clones in this sample may be carry-over from other donors' samples. Each CDR3 is given with its conserved first and last residue. Fields, in order: clone size, V gene, J gene, CDR3 protein. Size is omitted from some rows. Given values are once, few, many or a class for expanded clones.

clone_size: .; v_call: TRBV6-2/TRBV6-3; j_call: TRBJ1-2; cdr3_aa: CASSPFGRAGNGYTF
clone_size: .; v_call: TRBV14; j_call: TRBJ1-6; cdr3_aa: CASSQATSFYNSPLHF
clone_size: few; v_call: TRBV20-1; j_call: TRBJ2-1; cdr3_aa: CSARRGYEQFF
clone_size: many; v_call: TRBV6-5; j_call: TRBJ1-1; cdr3_aa: CASSWSPGGAEAFF
clone_size: .; v_call: TRBV29-1; j_call: TRBJ1-2; cdr3_aa: CSVEAVHSNYGYTF
clone_size: .; v_call: TRBV7-4; j_call: TRBJ2-7; cdr3_aa: CASSLVGRGQGISYEQYF
clone_size: many; v_call: TRBV28; j_call: TRBJ2-3; cdr3_aa: CASLRDSTFTDTQYF
clone_size: .; v_call: TRBV5-1; j_call: TRBJ2-1; cdr3_aa: CASSPEGTSGGNNEQFF
clone_size: many; v_call: TRBV12-5; j_call: TRBJ1-1; cdr3_aa: CASGLWGDTEAFF
clone_size: .; v_call: TRBV6-2/TRBV6-3; j_call: TRBJ2-2; cdr3_aa: CASSSTGRSGELFF
clone_size: .; v_call: TRBV7-9; j_call: TRBJ1-2; cdr3_aa: CASSLQVTF
clone_size: .; v_call: TRBV10-3; j_call: TRBJ1-5; cdr3_aa: CATWAPDGDNQPQHF
clone_size: .; v_call: TRBV7-9; j_call: TRBJ1-2; cdr3_aa: CASLETLRDGGYTF
clone_size: .; v_call: TRBV7-9; j_call: TRBJ2-1; cdr3_aa: CASSGDRGAREQFF
clone_size: .; v_call: TRBV7-9; j_call: TRBJ2-5; cdr3_aa: CASSPPPGPGETQYF
clone_size: .; v_call: TRBV15; j_call: TRBJ1-5; cdr3_aa: CATSPTGWVQPQHF
clone_size: .; v_call: TRBV28; j_call: TRBJ2-4; cdr3_aa: CASRWTRQGKNIQYF
clone_size: few; v_call: TRBV7-6; j_call: TRBJ2-5; cdr3_aa: CASSLVVGTQETQYF
clone_size: many; v_call: TRBV6-6; j_call: TRBJ1-1; cdr3_aa: CASSYPRPGGTEAFF
clone_size: .; v_call: TRBV7-9; j_call: TRBJ1-2; cdr3_aa: CASSWGSYDGYTF
clone_size: many; v_call: TRBV7-3; j_call: TRBJ2-1; cdr3_aa: CASSHGGAGNNEQFF
clone_size: few; v_call: TRBV28; j_call: TRBJ2-1; cdr3_aa: CASSSKSRGTEQFF
clone_size: .; v_call: TRBV7-9; j_call: TRBJ2-5; cdr3_aa: CASHTDEETQYF
clone_size: few; v_call: TRBV20-1; j_call: TRBJ1-5; cdr3_aa: CSAVDREINQPQHF
clone_size: .; v_call: TRBV28; j_call: TRBJ1-1; cdr3_aa: CASSLRDVEGVVDTEAFF
clone_size: few; v_call: TRBV20-1; j_call: TRBJ2-1; cdr3_aa: CSARERQPDPNEQFF
clone_size: .; v_call: TRBV6-2/TRBV6-3; j_call: TRBJ2-7; cdr3_aa: CAAGNYEQYF
clone_size: .; v_call: TRBV7-9; j_call: TRBJ1-2; cdr3_aa: CASSLGGPYTF
clone_size: few; v_call: TRBV3-1; j_call: TRBJ2-3; cdr3_aa: CASSQVGIQPSTSDTQYF
clone_size: .; v_call: TRBV2; j_call: TRBJ2-1; cdr3_aa: CVRSYSPNEQFF
clone_size: .; v_call: TRBV29-1; j_call: TRBJ2-2; cdr3_aa: CSVERSTGELFF
clone_size: .; v_call: TRBV6-2/TRBV6-3; j_call: TRBJ1-5; cdr3_aa: CASSPDRGGQPQHF
clone_size: .; v_call: TRBV27; j_call: TRBJ2-2; cdr3_aa: CASSSHFGGAISGELFF
clone_size: .; v_call: TRBV5-6; j_call: TRBJ1-2; cdr3_aa: CASSLADLGYGYTF
clone_size: many; v_call: TRBV7-2; j_call: TRBJ2-7; cdr3_aa: CASSPNPSPFEQYF
clone_size: many; v_call: TRBV7-6; j_call: TRBJ1-1; cdr3_aa: CASRFSGGTEAFF